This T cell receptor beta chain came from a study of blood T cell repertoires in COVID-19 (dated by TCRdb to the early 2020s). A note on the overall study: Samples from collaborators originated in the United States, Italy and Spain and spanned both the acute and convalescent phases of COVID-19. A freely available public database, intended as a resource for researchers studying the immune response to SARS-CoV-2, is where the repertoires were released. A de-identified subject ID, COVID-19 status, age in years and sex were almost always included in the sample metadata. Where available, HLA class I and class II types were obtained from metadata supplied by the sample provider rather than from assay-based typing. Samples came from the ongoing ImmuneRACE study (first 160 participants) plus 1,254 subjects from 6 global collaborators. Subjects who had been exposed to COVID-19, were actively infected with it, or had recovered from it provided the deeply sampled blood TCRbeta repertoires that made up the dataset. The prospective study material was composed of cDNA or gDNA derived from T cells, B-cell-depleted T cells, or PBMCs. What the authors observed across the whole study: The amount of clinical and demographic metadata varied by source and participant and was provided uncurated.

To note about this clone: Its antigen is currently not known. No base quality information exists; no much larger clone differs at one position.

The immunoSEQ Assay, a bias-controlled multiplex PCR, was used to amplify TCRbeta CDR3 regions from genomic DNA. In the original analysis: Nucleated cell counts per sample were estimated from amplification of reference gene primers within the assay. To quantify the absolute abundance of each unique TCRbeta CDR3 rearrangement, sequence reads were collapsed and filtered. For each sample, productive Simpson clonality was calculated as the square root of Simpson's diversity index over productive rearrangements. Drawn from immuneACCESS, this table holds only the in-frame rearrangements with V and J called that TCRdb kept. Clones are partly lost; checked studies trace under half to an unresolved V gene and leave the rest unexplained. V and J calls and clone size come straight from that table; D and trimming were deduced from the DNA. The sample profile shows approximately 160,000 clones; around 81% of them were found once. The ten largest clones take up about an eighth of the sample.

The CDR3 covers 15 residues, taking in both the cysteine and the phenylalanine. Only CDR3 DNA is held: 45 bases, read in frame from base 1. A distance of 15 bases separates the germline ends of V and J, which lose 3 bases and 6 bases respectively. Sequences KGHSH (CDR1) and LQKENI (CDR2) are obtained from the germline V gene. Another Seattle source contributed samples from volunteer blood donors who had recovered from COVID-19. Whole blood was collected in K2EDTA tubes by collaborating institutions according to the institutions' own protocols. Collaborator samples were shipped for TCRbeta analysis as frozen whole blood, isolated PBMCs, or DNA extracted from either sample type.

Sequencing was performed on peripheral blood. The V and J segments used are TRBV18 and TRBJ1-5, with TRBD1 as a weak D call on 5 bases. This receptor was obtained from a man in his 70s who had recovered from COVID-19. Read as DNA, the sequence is TGTGCCAGCTCACCGGGGCAGGGTCTAGGTCAGCCCCAGCATTTT. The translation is CASSPGQGLGQPQHF.